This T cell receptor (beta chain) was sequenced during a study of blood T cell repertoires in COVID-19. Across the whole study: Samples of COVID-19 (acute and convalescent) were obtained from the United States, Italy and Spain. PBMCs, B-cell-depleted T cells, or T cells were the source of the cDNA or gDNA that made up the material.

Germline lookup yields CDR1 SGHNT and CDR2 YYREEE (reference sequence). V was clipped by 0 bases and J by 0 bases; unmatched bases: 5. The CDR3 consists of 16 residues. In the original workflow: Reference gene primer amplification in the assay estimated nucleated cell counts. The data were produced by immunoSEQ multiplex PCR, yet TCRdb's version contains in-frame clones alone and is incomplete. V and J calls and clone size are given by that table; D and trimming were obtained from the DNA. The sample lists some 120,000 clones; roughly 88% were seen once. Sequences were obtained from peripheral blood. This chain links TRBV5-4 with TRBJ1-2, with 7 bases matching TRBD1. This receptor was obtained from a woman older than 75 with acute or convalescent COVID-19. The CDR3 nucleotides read TGTGCCAGCAGCTTGGACAGGGGTTCGGCTAACTATGGCTACACCTTC. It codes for CASSLDRGSANYGYTF.